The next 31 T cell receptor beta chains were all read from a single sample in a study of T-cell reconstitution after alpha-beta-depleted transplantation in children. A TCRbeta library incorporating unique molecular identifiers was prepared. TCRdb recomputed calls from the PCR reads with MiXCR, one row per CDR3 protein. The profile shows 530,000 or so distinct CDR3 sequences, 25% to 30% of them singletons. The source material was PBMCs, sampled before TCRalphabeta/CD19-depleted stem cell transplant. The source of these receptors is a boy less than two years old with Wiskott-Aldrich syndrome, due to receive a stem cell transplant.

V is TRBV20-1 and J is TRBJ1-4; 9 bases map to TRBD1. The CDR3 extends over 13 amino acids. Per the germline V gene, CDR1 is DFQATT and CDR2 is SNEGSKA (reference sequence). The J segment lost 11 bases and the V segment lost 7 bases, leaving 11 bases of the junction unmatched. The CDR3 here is CSVPLRTGDKLFF. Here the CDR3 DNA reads TGCAGTGTGCCGCTGAGGACAGGGGACAAACTGTTTTTT.

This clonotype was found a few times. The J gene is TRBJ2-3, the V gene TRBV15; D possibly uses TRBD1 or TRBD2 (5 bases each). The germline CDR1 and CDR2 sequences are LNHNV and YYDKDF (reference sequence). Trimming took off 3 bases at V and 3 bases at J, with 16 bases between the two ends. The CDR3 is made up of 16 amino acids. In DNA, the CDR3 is TGTGCCACCAGCAGGGCCGTGAGGGGATGGACAGATACGCAGTATTTT. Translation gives CATSRAVRGWTDTQYF.

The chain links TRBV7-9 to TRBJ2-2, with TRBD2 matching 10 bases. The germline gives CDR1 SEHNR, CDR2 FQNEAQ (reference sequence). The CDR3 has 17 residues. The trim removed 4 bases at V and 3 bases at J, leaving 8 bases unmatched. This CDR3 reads CASSSTPSGSDTGELFF. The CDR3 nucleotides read TGTGCCAGCAGCTCTACCCCTAGCGGGAGTGACACCGGGGAGCTGTTTTTT.

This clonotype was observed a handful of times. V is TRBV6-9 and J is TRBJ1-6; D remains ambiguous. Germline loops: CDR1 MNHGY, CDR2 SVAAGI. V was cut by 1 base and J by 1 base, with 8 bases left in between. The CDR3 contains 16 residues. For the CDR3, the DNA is TGTGCCAGCAGTTATTATGCCTGGTCCTATAATTCACCCCTCCACTTT. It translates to CASSYYAWSYNSPLHF.

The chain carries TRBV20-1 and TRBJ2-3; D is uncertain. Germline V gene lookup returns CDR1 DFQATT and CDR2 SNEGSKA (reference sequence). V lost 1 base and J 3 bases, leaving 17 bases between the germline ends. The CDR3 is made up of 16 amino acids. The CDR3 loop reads CSARALGIGVTDTQYF. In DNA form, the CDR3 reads TGCAGTGCTAGAGCGCTCGGTATTGGTGTAACAGATACGCAGTATTTT.

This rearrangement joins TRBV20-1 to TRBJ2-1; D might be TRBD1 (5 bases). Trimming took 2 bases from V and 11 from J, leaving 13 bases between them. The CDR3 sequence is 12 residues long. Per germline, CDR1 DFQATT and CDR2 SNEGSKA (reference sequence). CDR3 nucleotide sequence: TGCAGTGCTAGACCCCCTAGGGGAAAGCAGTTCTTC. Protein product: CSARPPRGKQFF.

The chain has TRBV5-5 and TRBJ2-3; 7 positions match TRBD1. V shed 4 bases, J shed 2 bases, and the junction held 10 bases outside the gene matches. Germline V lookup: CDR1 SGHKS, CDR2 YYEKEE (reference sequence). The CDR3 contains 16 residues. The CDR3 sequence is CASSAQRTGPTDTQYF. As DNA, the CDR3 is TGTGCCAGCAGCGCCCAGAGGACAGGACCCACAGATACGCAGTATTTT.

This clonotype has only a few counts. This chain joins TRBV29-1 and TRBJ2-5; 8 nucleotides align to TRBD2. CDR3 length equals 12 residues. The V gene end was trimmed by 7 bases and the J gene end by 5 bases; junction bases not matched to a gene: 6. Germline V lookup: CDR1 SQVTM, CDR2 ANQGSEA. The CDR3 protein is CSGSGSAETQYF. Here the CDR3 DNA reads TGCAGCGGCAGCGGGAGTGCGGAGACCCAGTACTTC.

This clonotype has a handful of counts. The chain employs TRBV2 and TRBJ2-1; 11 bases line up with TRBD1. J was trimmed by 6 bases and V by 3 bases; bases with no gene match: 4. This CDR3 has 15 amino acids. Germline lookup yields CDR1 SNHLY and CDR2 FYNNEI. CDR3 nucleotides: TGTGCCAGCAGTGATCTAGGGACAGGGGGCAATGAGCAGTTCTTC. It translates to CASSDLGTGGNEQFF.

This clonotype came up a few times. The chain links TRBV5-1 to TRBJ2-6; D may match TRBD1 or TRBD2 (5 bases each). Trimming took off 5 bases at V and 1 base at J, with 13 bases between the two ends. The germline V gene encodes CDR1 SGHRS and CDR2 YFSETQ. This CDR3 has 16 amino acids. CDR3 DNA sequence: TGCGCCAGCAGTCGAGGGGAGAGGTCTGGGGCCAACGTCCTGACTTTC. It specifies CASSRGERSGANVLTF.

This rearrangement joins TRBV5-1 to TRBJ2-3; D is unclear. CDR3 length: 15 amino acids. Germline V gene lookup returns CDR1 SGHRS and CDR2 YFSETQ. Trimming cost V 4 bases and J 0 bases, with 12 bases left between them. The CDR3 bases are TGCGCCAGCAGCCCCCTTGGAACTAGCACAGATACGCAGTATTTT. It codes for CASSPLGTSTDTQYF.

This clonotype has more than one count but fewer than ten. CDR3 nucleotides: TGTGCCAGCAAGGTCATTAATACCGGGGAGCTGTTTTTT. Translation gives CASKVINTGELFF. This chain joins TRBV12-3 or TRBV12-4 and TRBJ2-2; unclear D gene. The CDR3 sequence is 13 residues long. Trimming shortened V by 7 bases and J by 5 bases, and 11 bases separated the two germline ends.

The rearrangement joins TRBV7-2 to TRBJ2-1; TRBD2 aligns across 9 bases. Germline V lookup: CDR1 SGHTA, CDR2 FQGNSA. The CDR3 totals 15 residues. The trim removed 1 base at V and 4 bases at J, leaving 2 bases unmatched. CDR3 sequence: CASSLEAGGYNEQFF. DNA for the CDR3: TGTGCCAGCAGCTTAGAGGCGGGAGGGTACAATGAGCAGTTCTTC.

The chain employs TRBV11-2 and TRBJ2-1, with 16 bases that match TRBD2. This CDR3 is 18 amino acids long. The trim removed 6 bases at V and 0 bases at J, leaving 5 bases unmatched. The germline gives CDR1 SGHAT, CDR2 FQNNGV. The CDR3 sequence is CASSSGLAGGISYNEQFF. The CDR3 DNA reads TGTGCCAGCAGTTCGGGACTAGCGGGAGGGATCTCCTACAATGAGCAGTTCTTC.

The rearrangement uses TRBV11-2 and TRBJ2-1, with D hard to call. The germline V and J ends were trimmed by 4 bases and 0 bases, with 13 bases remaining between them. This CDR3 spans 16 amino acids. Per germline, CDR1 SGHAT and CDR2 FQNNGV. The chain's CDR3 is CASSSQAFFSYNEQFF. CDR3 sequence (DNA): TGTGCCAGCAGCTCCCAAGCCTTTTTCTCCTACAATGAGCAGTTCTTC.

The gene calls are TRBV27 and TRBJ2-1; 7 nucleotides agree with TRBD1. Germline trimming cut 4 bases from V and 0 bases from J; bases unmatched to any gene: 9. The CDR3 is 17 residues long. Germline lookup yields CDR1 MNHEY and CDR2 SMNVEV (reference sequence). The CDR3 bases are TGTGCCAGCAGTTCAGCGACAGGGCCTTACTCCTACAATGAGCAGTTCTTC. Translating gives CASSSATGPYSYNEQFF.

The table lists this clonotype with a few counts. The CDR3 sequence: CASSTRRQGKTQYF. In DNA, the CDR3 is TGTGCCAGCAGTACACGCCGACAGGGGAAGACCCAGTACTTC. The rearrangement joins TRBV28 to TRBJ2-5; 8 bases are shared with TRBD1. The CDR3 spans 14 residues. After removal of 5 bases from V and 6 bases from J, the junction contained 8 bases not matched to a gene. Germline CDR1 is MDHEN and CDR2 is SYDVKM.

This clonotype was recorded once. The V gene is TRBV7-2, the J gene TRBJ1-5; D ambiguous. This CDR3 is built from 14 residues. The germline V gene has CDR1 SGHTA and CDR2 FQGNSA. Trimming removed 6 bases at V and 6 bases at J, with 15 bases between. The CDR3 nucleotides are TGTGCCAGCAGGCGGTGGGGTGCGGGTCAGCCCCAGCATTTT. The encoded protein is CASRRWGAGQPQHF.

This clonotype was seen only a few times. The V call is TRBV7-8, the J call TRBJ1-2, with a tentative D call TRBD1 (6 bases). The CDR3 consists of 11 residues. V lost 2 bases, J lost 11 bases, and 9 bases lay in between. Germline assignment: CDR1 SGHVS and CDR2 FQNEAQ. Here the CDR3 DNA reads TGTGCCAGCAGCTTAAGGGGGTCATACACCTTC. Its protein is CASSLRGSYTF.

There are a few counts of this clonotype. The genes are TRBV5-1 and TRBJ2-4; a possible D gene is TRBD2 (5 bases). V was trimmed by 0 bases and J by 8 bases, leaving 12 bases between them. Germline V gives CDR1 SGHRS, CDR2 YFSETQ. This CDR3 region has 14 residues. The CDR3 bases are TGCGCCAGCAGCTTGGAGGTGGCGGAGGACATTCAGTACTTC. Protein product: CASSLEVAEDIQYF.

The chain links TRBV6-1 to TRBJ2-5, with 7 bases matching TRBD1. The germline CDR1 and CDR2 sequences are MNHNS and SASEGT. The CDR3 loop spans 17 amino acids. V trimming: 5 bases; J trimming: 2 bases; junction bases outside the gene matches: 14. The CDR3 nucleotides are TGTGCCAGCAGTAAGAGACCGACAGGGCCGATACAAGAGACCCAGTACTTC. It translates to CASSKRPTGPIQETQYF.

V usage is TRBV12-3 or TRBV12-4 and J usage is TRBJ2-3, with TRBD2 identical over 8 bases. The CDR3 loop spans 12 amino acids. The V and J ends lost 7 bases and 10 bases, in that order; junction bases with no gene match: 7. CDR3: CASINGRAAQYF. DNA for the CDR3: TGTGCCAGCATTAACGGGAGGGCGGCGCAGTATTTT.

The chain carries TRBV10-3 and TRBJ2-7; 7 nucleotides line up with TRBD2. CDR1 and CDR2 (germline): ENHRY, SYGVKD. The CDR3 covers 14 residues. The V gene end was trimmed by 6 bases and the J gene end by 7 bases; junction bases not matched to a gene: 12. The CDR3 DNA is TGTGCCATCAGGGGGGGGAGCCTTAGAGGTGAGCAGTACTTC. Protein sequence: CAIRGGSLRGEQYF.

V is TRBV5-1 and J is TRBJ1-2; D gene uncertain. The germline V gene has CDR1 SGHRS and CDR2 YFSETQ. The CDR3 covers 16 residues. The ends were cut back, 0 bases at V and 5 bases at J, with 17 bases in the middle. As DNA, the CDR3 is TGCGCCAGCAGCTTGGGGCCCTTCTTCTCCGTTTATGGCTACACCTTC. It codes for CASSLGPFFSVYGYTF.

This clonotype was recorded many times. The DNA of the CDR3 is TGTGCCAGCAGGGTTAGCGGGAGCTCCTACAATGAGCAGTTCTTC. It specifies CASRVSGSSYNEQFF. V gene TRBV27 combines with J gene TRBJ2-1; 9 nucleotides agree with TRBD2. CDR1 is MNHEY and CDR2 is SMNVEV in the germline V gene (reference sequence). V shed 6 bases, J shed 0 bases, and the junction held 3 bases outside the gene matches. The CDR3 is made up of 15 amino acids.

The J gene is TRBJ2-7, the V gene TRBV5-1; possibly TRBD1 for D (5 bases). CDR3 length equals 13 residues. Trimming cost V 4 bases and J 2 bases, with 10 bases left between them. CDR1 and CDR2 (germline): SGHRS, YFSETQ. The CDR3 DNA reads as TGCGCCAGCAGCAAAGGGGCCGCCTACGAGCAGTACTTC. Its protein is CASSKGAAYEQYF.

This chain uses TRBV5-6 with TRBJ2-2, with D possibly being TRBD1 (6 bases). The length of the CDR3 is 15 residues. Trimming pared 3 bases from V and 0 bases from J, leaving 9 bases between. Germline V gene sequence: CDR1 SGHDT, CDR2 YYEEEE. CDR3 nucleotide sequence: TGTGCCAGCAGCTCCGGGACACCGAACACCGGGGAGCTGTTTTTT. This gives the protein CASSSGTPNTGELFF.

In DNA, the CDR3 is TGTGCCAGCAGCTTGGAGGGGACAGTTGAGCAGTTCTTC. Protein: CASSLEGTVEQFF. This sequence joins TRBV5-6 and TRBJ2-1; 7 bases agree with TRBD1. Germline V gives CDR1 SGHDT, CDR2 YYEEEE. With 0 bases clipped from V and 9 bases from J, the junction kept 3 bases outside the gene matches. The CDR3 sequence is 13 residues long.

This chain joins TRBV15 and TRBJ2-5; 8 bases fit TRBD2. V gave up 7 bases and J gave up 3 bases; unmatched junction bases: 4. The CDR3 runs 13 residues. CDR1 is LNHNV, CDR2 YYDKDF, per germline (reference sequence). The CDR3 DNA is TGTGCCACCACAAGGACTAGCAAAGAGACCCAGTACTTC. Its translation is CATTRTSKETQYF.

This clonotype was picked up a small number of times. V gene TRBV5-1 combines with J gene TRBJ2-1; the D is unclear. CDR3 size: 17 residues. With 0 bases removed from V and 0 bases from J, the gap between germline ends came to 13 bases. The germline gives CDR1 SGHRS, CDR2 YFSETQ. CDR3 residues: CASSLGIGVPSYNEQFF. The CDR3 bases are TGCGCCAGCAGCTTGGGGATAGGAGTCCCCTCCTACAATGAGCAGTTCTTC.

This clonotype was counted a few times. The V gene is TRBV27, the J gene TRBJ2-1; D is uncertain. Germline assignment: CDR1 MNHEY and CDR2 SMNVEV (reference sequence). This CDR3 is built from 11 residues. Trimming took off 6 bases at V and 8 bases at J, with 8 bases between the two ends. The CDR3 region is CASSLIYEQFF. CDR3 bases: TGTGCCAGCAGCCTTATCTATGAGCAGTTCTTC.